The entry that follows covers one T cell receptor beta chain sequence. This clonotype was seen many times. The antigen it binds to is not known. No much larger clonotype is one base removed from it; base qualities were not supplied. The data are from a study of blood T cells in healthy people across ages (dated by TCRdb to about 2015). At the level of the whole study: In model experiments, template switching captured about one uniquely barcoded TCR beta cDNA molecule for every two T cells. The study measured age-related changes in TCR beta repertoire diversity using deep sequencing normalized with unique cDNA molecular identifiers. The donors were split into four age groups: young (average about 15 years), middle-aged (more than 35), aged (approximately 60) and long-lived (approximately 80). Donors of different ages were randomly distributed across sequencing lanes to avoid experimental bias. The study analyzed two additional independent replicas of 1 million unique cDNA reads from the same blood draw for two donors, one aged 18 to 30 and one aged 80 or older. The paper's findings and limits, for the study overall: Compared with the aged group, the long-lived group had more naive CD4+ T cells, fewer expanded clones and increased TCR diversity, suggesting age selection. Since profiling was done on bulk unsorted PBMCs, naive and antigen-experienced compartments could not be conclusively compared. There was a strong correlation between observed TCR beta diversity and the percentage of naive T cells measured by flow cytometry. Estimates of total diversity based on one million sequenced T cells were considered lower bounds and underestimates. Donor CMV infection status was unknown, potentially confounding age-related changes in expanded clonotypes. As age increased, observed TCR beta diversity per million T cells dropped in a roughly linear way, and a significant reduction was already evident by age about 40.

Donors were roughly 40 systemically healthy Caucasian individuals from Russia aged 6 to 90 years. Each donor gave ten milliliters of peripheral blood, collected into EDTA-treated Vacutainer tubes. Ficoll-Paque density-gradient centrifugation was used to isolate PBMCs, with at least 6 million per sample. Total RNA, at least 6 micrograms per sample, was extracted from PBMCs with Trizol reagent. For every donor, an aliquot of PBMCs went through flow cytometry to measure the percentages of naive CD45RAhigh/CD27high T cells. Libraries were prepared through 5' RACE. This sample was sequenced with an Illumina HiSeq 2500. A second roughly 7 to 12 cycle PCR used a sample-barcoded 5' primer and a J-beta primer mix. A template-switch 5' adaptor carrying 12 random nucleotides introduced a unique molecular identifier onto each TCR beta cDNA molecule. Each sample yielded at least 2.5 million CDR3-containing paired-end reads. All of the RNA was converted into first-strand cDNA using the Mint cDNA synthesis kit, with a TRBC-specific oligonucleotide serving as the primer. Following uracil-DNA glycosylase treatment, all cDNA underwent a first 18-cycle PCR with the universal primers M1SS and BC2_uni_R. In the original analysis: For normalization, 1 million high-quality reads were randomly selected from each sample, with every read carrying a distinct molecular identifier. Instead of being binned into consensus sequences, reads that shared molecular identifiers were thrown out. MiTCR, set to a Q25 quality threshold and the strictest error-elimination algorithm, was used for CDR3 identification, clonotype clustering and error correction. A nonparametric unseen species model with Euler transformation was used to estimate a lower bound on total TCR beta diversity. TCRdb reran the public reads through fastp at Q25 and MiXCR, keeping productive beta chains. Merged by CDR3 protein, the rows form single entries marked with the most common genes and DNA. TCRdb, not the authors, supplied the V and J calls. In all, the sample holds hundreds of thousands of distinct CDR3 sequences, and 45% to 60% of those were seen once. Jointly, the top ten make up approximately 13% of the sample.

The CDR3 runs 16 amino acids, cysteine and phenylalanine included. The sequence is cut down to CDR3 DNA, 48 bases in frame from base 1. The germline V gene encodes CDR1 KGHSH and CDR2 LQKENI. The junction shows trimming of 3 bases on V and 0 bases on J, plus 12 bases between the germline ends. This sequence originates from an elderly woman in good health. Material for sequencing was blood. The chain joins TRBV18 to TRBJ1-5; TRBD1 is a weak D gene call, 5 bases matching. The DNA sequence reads TGTGCCAGCTCACCGCCGGGGAGGGGTAGCAATCAGCCCCAGCATTTT. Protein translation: CASSPPGRGSNQPQHF.